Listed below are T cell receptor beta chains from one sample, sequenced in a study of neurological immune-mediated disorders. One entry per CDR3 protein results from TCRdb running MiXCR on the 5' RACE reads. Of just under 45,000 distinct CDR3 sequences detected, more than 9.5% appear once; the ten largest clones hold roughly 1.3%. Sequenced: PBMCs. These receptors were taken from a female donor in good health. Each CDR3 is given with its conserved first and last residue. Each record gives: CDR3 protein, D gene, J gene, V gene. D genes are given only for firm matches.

CASSLAGYGGKLFF | - | TRBJ1-4 | TRBV5-1
CASSRTVDGYTF | - | TRBJ1-2 | TRBV5-1
CASSTLGTQNTEAFF | - | TRBJ1-1 | TRBV19
CASSLNGREAEAFF | - | TRBJ1-1 | TRBV12-3/TRBV12-4
CASSSGQGVPDTQYF | TRBD1 | TRBJ2-3 | TRBV5-1
CSVGAGLNEQYF | - | TRBJ2-7 | TRBV20-1
CASQGQANEKLFF | TRBD1 | TRBJ1-4 | TRBV5-1
CATSRAKQGAGDEQFF | TRBD1 | TRBJ2-1 | TRBV15
CASSLEGGSGTQYF | - | TRBJ2-5 | TRBV5-6
CASSLGPGTGANYGYTF | TRBD1 | TRBJ1-2 | TRBV5-1
CASSSPSPSRGARNIQYF | - | TRBJ2-4 | TRBV3-1
CASSPGTGGSLSAFF | TRBD1 | TRBJ1-1 | TRBV7-6
CASSLSGRPSTDTQYF | - | TRBJ2-3 | TRBV27
CAISEALGLAGGSGANVLTF | TRBD2 | TRBJ2-6 | TRBV10-3
CAISESSGGGYNEQFF | TRBD2 | TRBJ2-1 | TRBV10-3
CASSLLGGSWEETQYF | TRBD2 | TRBJ2-5 | TRBV27
CSARDQGENGYTF | TRBD1 | TRBJ1-2 | TRBV20-1
CASTPGGGSNQPQHF | - | TRBJ1-5 | TRBV28
CAGRTGMITGELFF | TRBD1 | TRBJ2-2 | TRBV30
CASSQVVSNQPQHF | - | TRBJ1-5 | TRBV3-1
CASIRPGRENTEAFF | - | TRBJ1-1 | TRBV6-5
CASSLVVQGAGYTF | - | TRBJ1-2 | TRBV5-1
CASSLAVGNGHGYTF | - | TRBJ1-2 | TRBV5-1
CASSSRDSRYEQYF | TRBD1 | TRBJ2-7 | TRBV7-8
CVSSQYKAGGRSEQFF | TRBD2 | TRBJ2-1 | TRBV4-2
CASSQGKTVNTQYF | - | TRBJ2-3 | TRBV6-5
CSVVTGSETQYF | - | TRBJ2-5 | TRBV29-1
CASSESRWVTEAFF | - | TRBJ1-1 | TRBV6-1
CASSLWGRQNTEAFF | - | TRBJ1-1 | TRBV28
CVTSPPMRAEAFF | - | TRBJ1-1 | TRBV15
CASSLSCGGNTKAFF | - | TRBJ1-1 | TRBV5-1
CASSLGAGTGENEQFF | TRBD1 | TRBJ2-1 | TRBV7-9
CASSLKQSRNTEAFF | - | TRBJ1-1 | TRBV5-1
CSARGSGEAETQYF | TRBD2 | TRBJ2-5 | TRBV20-1
CSARDWHYEQYF | - | TRBJ2-7 | TRBV20-1
CSARRADTDTQYF | - | TRBJ2-3 | TRBV20-1
CASSNRGQTPGANVLTF | TRBD1 | TRBJ2-6 | TRBV6-1
CASSDLPGPQETQYF | - | TRBJ2-5 | TRBV6-1
CASSLVADWRANNEQFF | - | TRBJ2-1 | TRBV7-2
CASSVRTSGGHNEQFF | TRBD2 | TRBJ2-1 | TRBV5-1
CATRASSGPPVWFF | - | TRBJ2-1 | TRBV24-1
CASSQGKTGGANTEAFF | - | TRBJ1-1 | TRBV4-2
CASSLPSETQYF | - | TRBJ2-5 | TRBV5-1
CASSVEPDRVNYGYTF | - | TRBJ1-2 | TRBV9
CASSLTTSVNTGELFF | TRBD2 | TRBJ2-2 | TRBV5-1
CASSLASYNEQFF | - | TRBJ2-1 | TRBV12-3/TRBV12-4
CSVESWPGGASTRTDTQYF | TRBD1 | TRBJ2-3 | TRBV29-1
CASSPGVRSGELFF | - | TRBJ2-2 | TRBV19
CASSVRGAGGYEQYF | TRBD1 | TRBJ2-7 | TRBV27
CASSQFEVAGTEAFF | - | TRBJ1-1 | TRBV3-1
CASSNQVNTEAFF | - | TRBJ1-1 | TRBV12-3/TRBV12-4
CASSLRGTGSQEKLFF | - | TRBJ1-4 | TRBV7-8
CSARLQGAANEKLFF | TRBD1 | TRBJ1-4 | TRBV20-1
CASRGRFDEQYF | - | TRBJ2-7 | TRBV6-1
CASSRGTGVTLDIQYF | TRBD1 | TRBJ2-4 | TRBV6-5